This T cell receptor beta chain was identified in a study of Graves' ophthalmopathy and Graves' hyperthyroidism. The germline gives CDR1 SNHLY, CDR2 FYNNEI. The CDR3 covers 16 residues. Trimming took 3 bases from V and 0 from J, leaving 11 bases between them. Many counts were recorded for this clonotype. Beta-chain TCR CDR3 regions were amplified from RNA transcripts. HTBI primers were employed in first-round RT-PCR, then a second-round multiplex PCR followed. TCRdb reanalysed the multiplex PCR reads using MiXCR and keeps one entry per CDR3 protein. The sample shows approximately 1.2 million distinct CDR3 sequences, around a third of them seen only once.

This TCR was sampled from an adult man with Graves' hyperthyroidism. The chain employs TRBV2 and TRBJ2-2; the D is unclear. The sample taken for sequencing was peripheral blood or thyroid tissue (not recorded which). This chain's CDR3 is CASSEAGASNTGELFF. CDR3 DNA: TGTGCCAGCAGTGAGGCAGGAGCCTCGAACACCGGGGAGCTGTTTTTT.